A single sample gave rise to the 9 T cell receptor beta chains below, sequenced in a study of CD8 T cells in ankylosing spondylitis. Overall study results and limits: Within ankylosing spondylitis blood, a TCR beta motif made up of several highly homologous variants appeared to be characteristic.

TCRdb used MiXCR to reprocess the 5' RACE reads, holding one entry per CDR3 protein. The sample includes approximately 400,000 distinct CDR3 sequences, about a sixth of them seen just once. These receptors' antigens are unknown. Sequencing was carried out using blood, either unsorted or a sorted T cell fraction (not recorded which). The receptors stem from a male donor with ankylosing spondylitis.

This clonotype has only a few counts. The rearrangement joins TRBV13 to TRBJ1-4; TRBD1 aligns across 10 bases. CDR3 length: 17 residues. Looked up from germline, CDR1 is PRHDT and CDR2 is FYEKMQ (reference sequence). V was pared by 2 bases and J by 2 bases, with 5 bases of the junction left unmatched. CDR3 sequence: CASSLRRDRGTNEKLFF. As DNA, the CDR3 is TGTGCCAGCAGCTTACGCCGGGACAGGGGTACTAATGAAAAACTGTTTTTT.

The table lists this clonotype with a few counts. The J gene is TRBJ1-6, the V gene TRBV6-1, with a tentative D call TRBD1 (5 bases). Trimming pared 6 bases from V and 12 bases from J, leaving 15 bases between. This CDR3 comprises 13 residues. The V gene's germline CDR1 is MNHNS and CDR2 SASEGT. The CDR3 loop reads CASSLTDSKPLHF. The CDR3, as DNA: TGTGCCAGCAGCCTGACAGATTCAAAACCCCTCCACTTT.

This clonotype has just a few counts. V usage is TRBV19 and J usage is TRBJ1-5, with TRBD1 matching 11 bases. Losses at the gene ends were 3 bases for V and 2 bases for J; bases not matched to a gene: 3. Germline CDR1 and CDR2: LNHDA and SQIVND (reference sequence). This CDR3 has 16 amino acids. The CDR3 region is CASSIPGQGGNQPQHF. As DNA, the CDR3 is TGTGCCAGTAGTATCCCGGGACAGGGGGGCAATCAGCCCCAGCATTTT.

J is TRBJ2-5 and V is TRBV20-1, with unresolved D. The CDR3 consists of 14 residues. CDR1 DFQATT and CDR2 SNEGSKA come from the germline V gene (reference sequence). V gave up 8 bases and J gave up 1 base, with 17 bases separating them. Here the CDR3 DNA reads TGCAGTTCCCGTAAGGGATCCTCCCAAGAGACCCAGTACTTC. This translates into CSSRKGSSQETQYF.

The chain's CDR3 is CASSLGDGGQETQYF. CDR3 nucleotide sequence: TGTGCCAGCAGCTTAGGGGACGGAGGCCAAGAGACCCAGTACTTC. The chain employs TRBV11-1 and TRBJ2-5; D may be TRBD1 or TRBD2 (5 bases each). Trimming left V 1 base short and J 1 base short, with 10 bases between. Germline V gene sequence: CDR1 SGHAT, CDR2 FQDESV (reference sequence). CDR3 length: 15 residues.

This clonotype was picked up a small number of times. The chain recombines TRBV6-1 with TRBJ2-3; TRBD2 aligns across 7 bases. The length of the CDR3 is 14 residues. The junction had 11 bases not matched to a gene; V was cut back by 8 bases and J by 6 bases. CDR1 MNHNS and CDR2 SASEGT come from the germline V gene. This chain's CDR3 is CASLLSFGGDTQYF. For the CDR3, the DNA is TGTGCCAGCCTTCTATCCTTCGGGGGGGATACGCAGTATTTT.

This chain connects TRBV29-1 to TRBJ1-4, with 7 bases aligning to TRBD1. Germline loops: CDR1 SQVTM, CDR2 ANQGSEA. The CDR3 runs to 13 residues. J lost 4 bases, V lost 7 bases, and 6 bases had no gene match. DNA for the CDR3: TGCAGCGCCGGGACAGCGAGTAATGAAAAACTGTTTTTT. Protein: CSAGTASNEKLFF.

This clonotype has only a few counts. At one end, the junction sequence differs from germline, possibly due to a read error. This chain uses TRBV25-1 with TRBJ2-2, with 10 bases matching TRBD1. Germline CDR1 reads MGHDK; CDR2 reads SYGVNS. The CDR3 length is 14 residues. This CDR3 reads CHSRDRGNAGELFF. The DNA of the CDR3 is TGCCACTCCAGGGACAGGGGTAACGCCGGGGAGCTGTTTTTT.

The V call is TRBV18, the J call TRBJ1-1, with 10 bases fitting TRBD1. The ends lost 2 bases at V and 0 bases at J; junction bases unmatched: 3. Germline V lookup: CDR1 KGHSH, CDR2 LQKENI. CDR3 length: 16 residues. The CDR3 protein is CASSPRDRGMNTEAFF. CDR3 bases: TGTGCCAGCTCACCAAGGGACAGGGGCATGAACACTGAAGCTTTCTTT.